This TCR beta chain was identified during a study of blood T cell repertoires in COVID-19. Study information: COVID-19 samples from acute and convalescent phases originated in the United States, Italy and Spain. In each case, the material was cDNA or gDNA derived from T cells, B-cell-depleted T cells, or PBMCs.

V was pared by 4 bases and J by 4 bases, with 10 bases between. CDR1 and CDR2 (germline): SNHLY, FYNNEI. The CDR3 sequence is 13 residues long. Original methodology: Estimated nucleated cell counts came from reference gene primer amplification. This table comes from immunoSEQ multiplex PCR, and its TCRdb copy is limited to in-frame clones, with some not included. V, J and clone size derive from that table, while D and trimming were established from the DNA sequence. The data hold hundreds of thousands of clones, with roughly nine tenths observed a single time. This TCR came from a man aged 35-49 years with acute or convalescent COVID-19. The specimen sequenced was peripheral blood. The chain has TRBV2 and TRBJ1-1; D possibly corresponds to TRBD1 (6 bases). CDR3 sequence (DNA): TGTGCCAGCAGTGTCCAGGGGTCCACTGAAGCTTTCTTT. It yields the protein CASSVQGSTEAFF.